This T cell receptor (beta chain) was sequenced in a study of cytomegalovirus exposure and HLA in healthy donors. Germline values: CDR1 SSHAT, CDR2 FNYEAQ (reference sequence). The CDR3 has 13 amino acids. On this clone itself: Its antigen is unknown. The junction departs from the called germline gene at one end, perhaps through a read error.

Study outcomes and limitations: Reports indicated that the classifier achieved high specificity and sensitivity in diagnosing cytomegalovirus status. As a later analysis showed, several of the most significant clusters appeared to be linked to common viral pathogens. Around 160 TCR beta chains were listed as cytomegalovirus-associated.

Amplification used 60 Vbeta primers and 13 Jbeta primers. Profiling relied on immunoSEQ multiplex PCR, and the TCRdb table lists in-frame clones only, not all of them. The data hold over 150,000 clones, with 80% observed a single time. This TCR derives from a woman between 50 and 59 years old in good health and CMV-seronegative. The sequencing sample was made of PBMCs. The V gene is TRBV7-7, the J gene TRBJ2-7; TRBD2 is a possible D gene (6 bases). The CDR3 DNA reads TGTGCTAGCAGCTTATCGTGGGGGGACGAGCAGTACTTC. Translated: CASSLSWGDEQYF.